The entry that follows covers one T cell receptor beta chain sequence. The CDR3 extends over 14 amino acids. Deletions cut 0 bases from V and 6 bases from J, with 8 bases between. Per the germline V gene, CDR1 is MGHRA and CDR2 is YSYEKL. Sequenced by immunoSEQ multiplex PCR; TCRdb stores in-frame clones only, minus some. The table has about 110,000 clones, around four fifths seen once. This entry comes from a study of control samples from healthy donors and cancer patients. The clonotype was recovered from a man in his late teens or twenties in good health. The material sequenced was blood. This chain uses TRBV4-1 with TRBJ1-4; a weak D match, TRBD1 (6 bases). The CDR3 is CASSQDPGDEKLFF. DNA for the CDR3: TGCGCCAGCAGCCAAGATCCAGGGGATGAAAAACTGTTTTTT.